This entry lists 27 T cell receptor beta chains sequenced from one sample in a study of control samples from healthy donors and cancer patients. Sequencing was performed with immunoSEQ multiplex PCR; in TCRdb, only in-frame clones are kept and a portion is missing. This table has some 200,000 clones, 91% appearing once. The sequencing sample was made of blood. The source of these receptors is a woman younger than 45 in good health.

The chain carries TRBV9 and TRBJ2-5; TRBD2 aligns across 7 bases. The germline CDR1 and CDR2 sequences are SGDLS and YYNGEE. The CDR3 consists of 13 residues. Germline trimming cut 3 bases from V and 1 base from J; bases unmatched to any gene: 0. For the CDR3, the DNA is TGTGCCAGCAGCGCGGGGGGCCAAGAGACCCAGTACTTC. Translated: CASSAGGQETQYF.

The chain is built from TRBV5-6 and TRBJ1-2, with a weak D call TRBD1 (5 bases). The germline CDR1 and CDR2 sequences are SGHDT and YYEEEE. Deletions cut 1 base from V and 1 base from J, with 8 bases between. This CDR3 has 14 residues. Here the CDR3 reads CASSLYRSNYGYTF. The CDR3 nucleotides read TGTGCCAGCAGCTTGTACAGGAGTAACTATGGCTACACCTTC.

The chain carries TRBV27 and TRBJ1-1; TRBD1 might be the D (6 bases). CDR1 and CDR2 from the germline V gene are MNHEY and SMNVEV (reference sequence). The CDR3 sequence is 15 residues long. Trimming stripped 6 bases from V and 0 bases from J, with 14 bases between. DNA of the CDR3: TGTGCCAGCAGGCGTACAGGGTTGGTGAACACTGAAGCTTTCTTT. This translates into CASRRTGLVNTEAFF.

In its sample, this clone was seen many times. This sequence joins TRBV27 and TRBJ2-2, with 8 bases that match TRBD1. With 3 bases clipped from V and 1 base from J, the junction kept 4 bases outside the gene matches. Germline CDR1 MNHEY, CDR2 SMNVEV (reference sequence). This CDR3 region has 16 residues. The CDR3 loop is CASSLSGTGNTGELFF. In DNA form, the CDR3 reads TGTGCCAGCAGTTTGTCCGGGACAGGGAACACCGGGGAGCTGTTTTTT.

The V gene is TRBV19, the J gene TRBJ2-3, with 12 positions matching TRBD2. The CDR3 is 16 amino acids. CDR1 LNHDA and CDR2 SQIVND come from the germline V gene (reference sequence). The trim removed 4 bases at V and 4 bases at J, leaving 6 bases unmatched. The CDR3 coding sequence is TGTGCCAGTAGTACCCGGACTAGCGGGGACCCAGATACGCAGTATTTT. Protein product: CASSTRTSGDPDTQYF.

V and J are TRBV11-2 and TRBJ1-5; D is unresolved. Germline CDR1 SGHAT, CDR2 FQNNGV. The CDR3 has 14 residues. V lost 4 bases, J lost 0 bases, and 7 bases lay in between. CDR3 bases: TGTGCCAGCAGCTCCACAAATAGCAATCAGCCCCAGCATTTT. This translates into CASSSTNSNQPQHF.

The chain couples TRBV7-8 to TRBJ1-2; D gene unclear. V was shortened by 1 base and J by 5 bases, with 14 bases between the two germline ends. The CDR3 sequence is 15 residues long. Germline V gene lookup returns CDR1 SGHVS and CDR2 FQNEAQ. CDR3: CASSLDPEGVYGYTF. CDR3 coding DNA: TGTGCCAGCAGCTTAGATCCCGAGGGAGTGTATGGCTACACCTTC.

In DNA form, the CDR3 reads TGTGCCAGCTCACCAATTCCACAGGAGGAGGAAAAACTGTTTTTT. Amino acid sequence: CASSPIPQEEEKLFF. The chain uses TRBV18 and TRBJ1-4; the D gene is possibly TRBD1 (5 bases). This CDR3 comprises 15 residues. Germline V gene sequence: CDR1 KGHSH, CDR2 LQKENI. V gave up 2 bases and J gave up 8 bases, with 15 bases separating them.

This chain uses TRBV9 with TRBJ1-2; unclear D gene. Germline V gene lookup returns CDR1 SGDLS and CDR2 YYNGEE. Trimming took 3 bases from V and 10 from J, leaving 16 bases between them. CDR3 length equals 13 residues. The DNA of the CDR3 is TGTGCCAGCAGCGGGACGGGAGATGGGCTCTACACCTTC. It translates to CASSGTGDGLYTF.

This clone appeared a single time. This chain links TRBV29-1 with TRBJ2-7; D unresolved. The V and J ends lost 6 bases and 2 bases respectively, with 14 bases between them. Germline V gives CDR1 SQVTM, CDR2 ANQGSEA. CDR3 length equals 13 residues. The CDR3 protein is CSVETRFPYEQYF. CDR3 sequence (DNA): TGCAGCGTCGAAACCAGGTTCCCCTACGAGCAGTACTTC.

This clone was observed a single time. The chain carries TRBV2 and TRBJ2-5; D not resolved. CDR3 length: 11 amino acids. From germline, CDR1 is SNHLY and CDR2 FYNNEI. The V gene lost 7 bases and the J gene lost 5 bases, with 8 bases spanning the gap. For the CDR3, the DNA is TGTGCCAGCACCCCTACTGAGACCCAGTACTTC. As protein: CASTPTETQYF.

V gene TRBV6-4 combines with J gene TRBJ2-3; D not certain. Germline CDR1 MRHNA, CDR2 SNTAGT. V lost 3 bases and J 1 base, leaving 5 bases between the germline ends. The CDR3 contains 13 residues. CDR3 DNA: TGTGCCAGCAGTGATAAGGGCACAGATACGCAGTATTTT. The encoded protein is CASSDKGTDTQYF.

CDR3 sequence (DNA): TGCGCCAGCAGCCAGGATACAGGGGCCAATCAGCCCCAGCATTTT. This gives the protein CASSQDTGANQPQHF. The rearrangement joins TRBV4-3 to TRBJ1-5, with 7 bases matching TRBD1. CDR3 length: 15 amino acids. Trimming took 3 bases from V and 3 from J; bases not matched to a gene: 5. The germline V gene has CDR1 LGHNA and CDR2 YSLEER.

This clone is a singleton in its sample. This chain uses TRBV12-3 or TRBV12-4 with TRBJ1-2; D is undetermined. The CDR3 consists of 13 residues. The V and J ends lost 3 bases and 5 bases respectively, with 10 bases between them. The CDR3 reads CASSLSSVYGYTF. Here the CDR3 DNA reads TGTGCCAGCAGTTTGTCAAGCGTATATGGCTACACCTTC.

V usage is TRBV11-2 and J usage is TRBJ1-2; no reliable D call. The V gene lost 0 bases and the J gene lost 5 bases, with 4 bases spanning the gap. The CDR3 consists of 12 residues. Per germline, CDR1 SGHAT and CDR2 FQNNGV. CDR3 amino acids: CASSLDLYGYTF. As DNA, the CDR3 is TGTGCCAGCAGCTTAGATCTTTATGGCTACACCTTC.

Note on this clone: At one boundary the junction diverges from the germline segment, which might be a read error. The chain employs TRBV28 and TRBJ2-7; 7 bases match TRBD1. Germline assignment: CDR1 MDHEN and CDR2 SYDVKM. The CDR3 covers 12 residues. The CDR3, as DNA: TGTGCCGGCAGGCCACAGGGGCTCGAGCAGTACTTC. Amino acids: CAGRPQGLEQYF.

The J gene is TRBJ2-5, the V gene TRBV5-1; 11 bases fit TRBD1. J lost 1 base, V lost 5 bases, and 4 bases had no gene match. Germline V lookup: CDR1 SGHRS, CDR2 YFSETQ. The CDR3 covers 15 residues. The CDR3 here is CASRGTGGSQETQYF. Here the CDR3 DNA reads TGCGCCAGCAGGGGGACAGGGGGAAGCCAAGAGACCCAGTACTTC.

The chain combines TRBV28 with TRBJ2-1; 12 positions match TRBD2. This CDR3 is built from 16 residues. Germline CDR1 reads MDHEN; CDR2 reads SYDVKM. V lost 6 bases to trimming and J lost 4 bases; unmatched junction nucleotides: 7. CDR3 in amino acids: CASSTPSGRVYNEQFF. CDR3 DNA sequence: TGTGCCAGCAGCACCCCTAGCGGGAGGGTGTACAATGAGCAGTTCTTC.

The V gene is TRBV18, the J gene TRBJ2-4, with D perhaps TRBD1 (6 bases). This CDR3 spans 13 amino acids. Germline V lookup: CDR1 KGHSH, CDR2 LQKENI. V dropped 2 bases and J dropped 5 bases, with 7 bases sitting between them. The CDR3 DNA sequence: TGTGCCAGCTCACCAGGGGGCGAAAACATTCAGTACTTC. Translation: CASSPGGENIQYF.

In its sample, this clone is medium-sized. The chain links TRBV12-3 or TRBV12-4 to TRBJ2-7; TRBD2 aligns across 7 bases. CDR3 length: 12 residues. Germline trimming cut 7 bases from V and 4 bases from J; bases unmatched to any gene: 4. The CDR3 spells CASTLGGYEQYF. Written as DNA, the CDR3 is TGTGCCAGCACCTTGGGGGGGTACGAGCAGTACTTC.

V gene TRBV6-6 combines with J gene TRBJ1-5, with D possibly matching TRBD1 (6 bases). Trimming left V 6 bases short and J 4 bases short, with 16 bases between. Germline V gene data show CDR1 as MNHNY and CDR2 as SVGAGI (reference sequence). The CDR3 spans 15 residues. As DNA, the CDR3 is TGTGCCAGCAGAAACAGGGACTCGGGGAATCAGCCCCAGCATTTT. It codes for CASRNRDSGNQPQHF.

The V and J genes are TRBV30 and TRBJ2-4; 12 nucleotides line up with TRBD1. The CDR3 has 14 residues. The V segment lost 3 bases and the J segment 7 bases; nucleotides outside the gene matches: 4. Germline V lookup: CDR1 GTSNPN, CDR2 SVGIG (reference sequence). The CDR3 DNA sequence: TGTGCCTGGAGGGGACAGGGGGCGGGGAACATTCAGTACTTC. This encodes CAWRGQGAGNIQYF.

V and J are TRBV6-1 and TRBJ1-2; possible D gene TRBD1, 5 bases. From germline, CDR1 is MNHNS and CDR2 SASEGT. CDR3 length: 13 residues. The ends were cut back, 3 bases at V and 3 bases at J, with 8 bases in the middle. CDR3 residues: CASSDREYYGYTF. In DNA, the CDR3 is TGTGCCAGCAGTGACAGGGAATACTATGGCTACACCTTC.

This chain links TRBV6-4 with TRBJ2-1; 8 nucleotides match TRBD2. After removal of 3 bases from V and 7 bases from J, the junction contained 5 bases not matched to a gene. Germline-derived CDR1 and CDR2 are MRHNA and SNTAGT. This CDR3 has 14 residues. The CDR3 sequence is CASSEGSGANEQFF. CDR3 in DNA: TGTGCCAGCAGTGAAGGTAGCGGGGCAAATGAGCAGTTCTTC.

In the case of this clone: A junction end diverges from the germline sequence, so it may reflect a read error. The genes are TRBV7-7 and TRBJ1-3; 7 positions match TRBD1. Germline assignment: CDR1 SSHAT and CDR2 FNYEAQ (reference sequence). The CDR3 contains 15 residues. The DNA for the CDR3 is TGTGCTAGCAGCTTAGCGGGACAGCCTGGAAACACCATATATTTT. Amino acids: CASSLAGQPGNTIYF.

The gene calls are TRBV11-3 and TRBJ2-3; 9 nucleotides line up with TRBD1. Per germline, CDR1 SGHNT and CDR2 YENEEA. Trimming removed 4 bases from V and 1 base from J; junction bases left unmatched: 12. The CDR3 has 18 amino acids. The CDR3 DNA reads as TGTGCCAGCAGCTCACCCGGGACAGGGAGATGGGGCACAGATACGCAGTATTTT. Its protein is CASSSPGTGRWGTDTQYF.

By share, this clone counts as medium-sized. Other nucleotide sequences from this sample produce the same CDR3. The rearrangement uses TRBV7-2 and TRBJ1-4; 10 nucleotides align to TRBD1. CDR3 length: 15 amino acids. CDR1 and CDR2 from the germline V gene are SGHTA and FQGNSA. Trimming at V came to 0 bases and at J to 8 bases, leaving 3 bases not matched to a gene. In DNA, the CDR3 is TGTGCCAGCAGCTTAGCGGGACAGGGGTGGGAAAAACTGTTTTTT. Translating it yields CASSLAGQGWEKLFF. Complete variable domain (other parts from reference TRBV7-2 and TRBJ1-4): GAGVSQSPSNKVTEKGKDVELRCDPISGHTALYWYRQSLGQGLEFLIYFQGNSAPDKSGLPSDRFSAERTGGSVSTLTIQRTQQEDSAVYLCASSLAGQGWEKLFFGSGTQLSVL.